This T cell receptor (beta chain) was observed in a study of graft-versus-host responses after intestinal transplantation. Looking at the study overall: Among the recipients, transplants were multivisceral, liver-intestinal, or isolated intestinal. Broader study findings: GvH clones occurred in recipient marrow; some first appeared in ileum or blood.

Clones were read by immunoSEQ multiplex PCR, and TCRdb kept only the in-frame ones, dropping some. Of approximately 58,000 clones in the sample, around 90% are singletons; the top ten hold less than 2%. Note on this clone: As yet, its antigen is unknown.

The length of the CDR3 is 16 residues. CDR1 is SGHRS, CDR2 YFSETQ, per germline. Trimming cost V 0 bases and J 5 bases, with 17 bases left between them. This TCR came from a human patient who received an intestinal transplant, so some T cells may come from the graft donor. This rearrangement joins TRBV5-1 to TRBJ1-2; possibly TRBD1 for D (6 bases). This specimen consisted of PBMCs, obtained 26 days after transplant. This CDR3 reads CASSLGQAKKGYGYTF. The CDR3 DNA sequence: TGCGCCAGCAGCTTGGGACAGGCCAAAAAAGGATATGGCTACACCTTC.